The source of this T cell receptor beta chain is a study of tumor-infiltrating lymphocytes in primary liver carcinoma. To note about this clonotype: Its antigen is still unknown.

Reverse transcription of 450 to 500 ng total RNA with a constant-region primer produced TCR beta cDNA. Employing slightly modified ARM-PCR, three nested multiplex PCR rounds were run, and these gave rise to the TCR beta libraries. Researchers ran the first two PCR rounds for ten to eleven cycles each with TRBV1-TRBV30 forward primers and a C-beta reverse primer. TCRdb re-analysed the multiplex PCR reads in MiXCR, keeping a single row per CDR3 protein. The table lists 65,000 to 90,000 distinct CDR3 sequences, over 60% of them singletons, with less than 20% in the top ten. General observations from the study: Lesser overlap characterized tumor-adjacent and tumor-blood pairs relative to tumor region pairs. Present in all five tumor regions were only about 7-25% of the top clones.

Germline V gene data show CDR1 as MDHEN and CDR2 as SYDVKM. The CDR3 spans 15 residues. V lost 0 bases and J 13 bases, leaving 22 bases between the germline ends. Total RNA and DNA came together from approximately 22-30 mg of bulk tissue without cell sorting. Sampling targeted five separate regions of each tumor, which included the tumor centre. The sample comprised liver tumor tissue from sampling region 1. Stated subset: tumor region T1, superior pole. This TCR was sampled from a man in his forties with primary liver carcinoma and hepatitis B virus infection. The chain links TRBV28 to TRBJ2-7; D gene unclear. CDR3 in amino acids: CASSLWSSSSYERYF. The CDR3 DNA reads TGTGCCAGCAGTTTATGGTCCAGCAGCTCCTACGAGCGATACTTC.